The rows below give T cell receptor beta chains drawn from one sample of a study of human versus mouse CDR3 diversity and MHC coevolution. Here immunoSEQ multiplex PCR was the method, and the copy in TCRdb shows in-frame clones only, minus some. The repertoire consists of tens of thousands of clones, with about 93% occurring once and the leading ten covering under 20%. Sequenced sample: naive CD4+ T cells from blood. Every receptor here comes from a person aged 55 to 75 in good health. The CDR3 runs from the conserved cysteine through the conserved F or W. D genes are given only for firm matches. Size tells how often a clone was seen (once, few, many) or the class of an expanded clone, and some rows leave it out.

v_gene	d_gene	len	abundance	j_gene	CDR3nt	CDR3aa
TRBV9	TRBD2	16	NA	TRBJ2-5	TGTGCCAGCAGCGTAGGCGGCGGGAGAGTCCAAGAGACCCAGTACTTC	CASSVGGGRVQETQYF
TRBV19	TRBD1	14	NA	TRBJ1-2	TGTGCCAGTAGAACAGGGGGGACATTCTATGGCTACACCTTC	CASRTGGTFYGYTF
TRBV10-2	TRBD2	15	NA	TRBJ2-7	TGCGCCAGCAGCGGACTAGCGGGAGCAGGGTACGAGCAGTACTTC	CASSGLAGAGYEQYF
TRBV9	TRBD1	12	NA	TRBJ1-2	TGTGCCAGCAGCCCTGAGGGACAGAGCTACACCTTC	CASSPEGQSYTF
TRBV7-8	TRBD1	17	NA	TRBJ1-5	TGTGCCAGCAGCTTAAGGGGGACAGGGGTAAGCAATCAGCCCCAGCATTTT	CASSLRGTGVSNQPQHF
TRBV9	NA	12	NA	TRBJ2-3	TGTGCCAGCAGCTCCTACACAGATACGCAGTATTTT	CASSSYTDTQYF
TRBV29-1	NA	12	NA	TRBJ2-7	TGCAGCGTTGCGGGGAGCTCCTACGAGCAGTACTTC	CSVAGSSYEQYF
TRBV10-1	TRBD2	15	NA	TRBJ2-4	TGCGCCAGCAGTGAGTCGAACGGGGGAGGGAGCATTCAGTACTTC	CASSESNGGGSIQYF
TRBV14	NA	13	few	TRBJ1-5	TGTGCCAGCAGCCGGGAGGTAAGCCAGCCCCAGCATTTT	CASSREVSQPQHF
TRBV7-9	TRBD1	12	NA	TRBJ2-7	TGTGCCACCGGGACAGTCCTCTACGAGCAGTACTTC	CATGTVLYEQYF
TRBV5-1	NA	15	once	TRBJ2-3	TGCGCCAGCAGCCGGCGGGACGGCCGCACAGATACGCAGTATTTT	CASSRRDGRTDTQYF
TRBV11-2	NA	12	NA	TRBJ1-1	TGTGCCAGCAGCTTGTTGGCCACTGAAGCTTTCTTT	CASSLLATEAFF
TRBV5-5	NA	16	NA	TRBJ1-5	TGTGCCAGCAGCTTGTTTCGAGACAGGAAGAATCAGCCCCAGCATTTT	CASSLFRDRKNQPQHF
TRBV29-1	TRBD2	13	NA	TRBJ2-7	TGCAGCGTTGTTACTAGCGGATCCTACGAGCAGTACTTC	CSVVTSGSYEQYF
TRBV19	NA	15	NA	TRBJ1-5	TGTGCCAGTAGTCGTCCGGGGGTCGGAAATCAGCCCCAGCATTTT	CASSRPGVGNQPQHF
TRBV19	TRBD2	16	NA	TRBJ2-1	TGTGCCAGTAGTAGGGCCGGGACTAGCGGGAACAATGAGCAGTTCTTC	CASSRAGTSGNNEQFF
TRBV19	NA	15	NA	TRBJ1-3	TGTGCCAGTACCCTAAACCAGGGGACTGGAAACACCATATATTTT	CASTLNQGTGNTIYF
TRBV9	NA	14	NA	TRBJ2-3	TGTGCCAGCAGCCCTCGGACACAAACAGATACGCAGTATTTT	CASSPRTQTDTQYF
TRBV5-1	TRBD1	14	NA	TRBJ2-2	TGCGCCAGCAGCTTGGAACAGGGGACCGGGGAGCTGTTTTTT	CASSLEQGTGELFF
TRBV6-5	TRBD1	15	NA	TRBJ1-5	TGTGCCAGCAGTGGGGGGACAGATCTCAATCAGCCCCAGCATTTT	CASSGGTDLNQPQHF
TRBV18	NA	14	NA	TRBJ2-1	TGTGCCAGCTCGGCGGGTAGCTCCTACAATGAGCAGTTCTTC	CASSAGSSYNEQFF
TRBV25-1	TRBD1	13	NA	TRBJ2-7	TGTGCCAGCAGCCAGGGGGCTTGGTACGAGCAGTACTTC	CASSQGAWYEQYF
TRBV28	TRBD1	15	NA	TRBJ1-6	TGTGCCAGCAGCTCGCTGCGACAGGGAAATTCACCCCTCCACTTT	CASSSLRQGNSPLHF